A single sample gave rise to the 22 T cell receptor beta chains below, sequenced in a study of T cells in Graves' hyperthyroidism and ophthalmopathy. TCR beta CDR3 regions were amplified from RNA transcripts. When the TCR CDR3 underwent first-round RT-PCR, the HTBI primer set was used. TCRdb re-called the multiplex PCR reads with MiXCR, one entry per CDR3 protein. This sample has 480,000 or so distinct CDR3 sequences, with around 43% found just once. Sequencing was performed on peripheral blood or thyroid tissue (not recorded which). Receptors were obtained from an adult woman with Graves' disease, either hyperthyroidism or ophthalmopathy (not recorded which).

The chain joins TRBV7-2 to TRBJ1-3; D remains ambiguous. V lost 8 bases to trimming and J lost 2 bases, with 16 bases between them. CDR3 size: 15 residues. Per the germline V gene, CDR1 is SGHTA and CDR2 is FQGNSA. CDR3 sequence (DNA): TGTGCCAGCTCACGGACCCTGTCCACTGGAAACACCATATATTTT. It codes for CASSRTLSTGNTIYF.

The table lists this clonotype with many counts. V usage is TRBV20-1 and J usage is TRBJ2-7; D call uncertain. V shed 3 bases and J shed 1 base, with 10 bases lying between them. The CDR3 runs 13 residues. Germline V gene lookup returns CDR1 DFQATT and CDR2 SNEGSKA (reference sequence). DNA of the CDR3: TGCAGTGCTAGCGGGCGGACGTCCTACGAGCAGTACTTC. As protein: CSASGRTSYEQYF.

The table lists this clonotype with many counts. The gene calls are TRBV19 and TRBJ1-1; D not resolved. In germline, CDR1 is LNHDA, CDR2 SQIVND (reference sequence). Trimming removed 6 bases from V and 10 bases from J, with 18 bases in between. The CDR3 extends over 13 amino acids. CDR3 sequence (DNA): TGTGCCAGTAGGACGGGTCCGGACTTAGGAGCTTTCTTT. It yields the protein CASRTGPDLGAFF.

The genes are TRBV7-6 and TRBJ1-1, with D possibly TRBD1 on 6 matching bases. Trimming removed 4 bases from V and 8 bases from J, with 26 bases in between. The CDR3 totals 17 residues. Germline CDR1 reads SGHVS; CDR2 reads FNYEAQ. In nucleotides, the CDR3 is TGTGCCAGCAGCTCTCAACAGGGTGCGGGGGTAATGGCGGAAGCTTTCTTT. Amino acid sequence: CASSSQQGAGVMAEAFF.

At least ten counts were recorded for this clonotype. The V and J genes are TRBV11-2 and TRBJ2-7; tentative D call: TRBD1 (6 bases). The CDR3 consists of 16 residues. V lost 3 bases, J lost 5 bases, and 20 bases lay in between. Germline V gene sequence: CDR1 SGHAT, CDR2 FQNNGV. Here the CDR3 reads CASSFSSGVTSHEQYF. The CDR3 nucleotides read TGTGCCAGCAGCTTTTCATCAGGGGTGACTTCCCACGAGCAGTACTTC.

This chain links TRBV7-9 with TRBJ1-4, with D maybe TRBD1 (5 bases). Germline values: CDR1 SEHNR, CDR2 FQNEAQ (reference sequence). V was clipped by 7 bases and J by 2 bases, with 8 bases between them. The CDR3 is 13 residues long. This CDR3 is CASNRNTNEKLFF. CDR3 DNA: TGTGCCAGCAACAGGAACACTAATGAAAAACTGTTTTTT.

V usage is TRBV2 and J usage is TRBJ2-5; 8 bases are shared with TRBD1. This CDR3 region has 16 residues. The V gene end was trimmed by 5 bases and the J gene end by 9 bases; junction bases not matched to a gene: 17. The germline gives CDR1 SNHLY, CDR2 FYNNEI. This CDR3 is CASSYGRQGFDQPQYF. CDR3 bases: TGTGCCAGCAGTTACGGGCGACAGGGGTTCGATCAGCCCCAGTACTTC.

At least ten counts were recorded for this clonotype. This rearrangement joins TRBV7-3 to TRBJ2-7, with TRBD1 matching 8 bases. After removal of 5 bases from V and 2 bases from J, the junction contained 8 bases not matched to a gene. Germline V CDR1 and CDR2: SGHTA, FQGTGA. The CDR3 contains 15 residues. The CDR3 DNA sequence: TGTGCCAGCAGCCAAGACAGGGGAAAGACCTACGAGCAGTACTTC. It codes for CASSQDRGKTYEQYF.

The J gene is TRBJ2-5, the V gene TRBV29-1, with D tentatively TRBD2 (6 bases). The V end was cut by 3 bases, the J end by 2 bases, with 10 bases between. The germline V gene encodes CDR1 SQVTM and CDR2 ANQGSEA. The CDR3 is 13 amino acids. The CDR3 bases are TGCAGCGTTGAGCGGGGTTGGCAAGAGACCCAGTACTTC. It translates to CSVERGWQETQYF.

In this sample, this clonotype turned up many times. V usage is TRBV12-3 or TRBV12-4 and J usage is TRBJ1-1; D is possibly TRBD1 (5 bases). V was pared by 6 bases and J by 2 bases, with 16 bases between. The CDR3 is 15 residues long. For the CDR3, the DNA is TGTGCCAGCAGCCAGGACAAGGGAATAAACACTGAAGCTTTCTTT. Its translation is CASSQDKGINTEAFF.

V gene TRBV20-1 combines with J gene TRBJ1-2; D not resolved. Trimming left V 3 bases short and J 8 bases short, with 13 bases between. The CDR3 has 12 residues. Germline-derived CDR1 and CDR2 are DFQATT and SNEGSKA (reference sequence). CDR3 in amino acids: CSASLWGGGYTF. The CDR3 DNA is TGCAGTGCTAGTTTATGGGGAGGAGGCTACACCTTC.

There are a few counts of this clonotype. The V and J genes are TRBV2 and TRBJ2-2, with D possibly being TRBD1 (6 bases). CDR1 is SNHLY and CDR2 is FYNNEI in the germline V gene. V lost 4 bases to trimming and J lost 3 bases, with 6 bases between them. This CDR3 has 13 residues. The CDR3 region has the DNA TGTGCCAGCAGTGGGACAGACACCGGGGAGCTGTTTTTT. It codes for CASSGTDTGELFF.

The chain recombines TRBV7-8 with TRBJ1-5, with TRBD1 as a possible D gene (5 bases). CDR3 length: 14 residues. Trimming took off 6 bases at V and 10 bases at J, with 19 bases between the two ends. The germline V gene encodes CDR1 SGHVS and CDR2 FQNEAQ. In DNA form, the CDR3 reads TGTGCCAGCAGTCAAGGTGGGAGTCGGGACCCCCAGCATTTT. It is translated as CASSQGGSRDPQHF.

The chain combines TRBV25-1 with TRBJ2-5; D might be TRBD2 (6 bases). This CDR3 comprises 13 residues. Trimming took off 8 bases at V and 0 bases at J, with 10 bases between the two ends. Per germline, CDR1 MGHDK and CDR2 SYGVNS. The CDR3 region is CASASANQETQYF. CDR3 nucleotides: TGTGCCAGCGCTAGCGCTAACCAAGAGACCCAGTACTTC.

The chain combines TRBV13 with TRBJ2-7, with 13 bases fitting TRBD2. Losses at the gene ends were 0 bases for V and 5 bases for J; bases not matched to a gene: 13. This CDR3 comprises 19 residues. Per the germline V gene, CDR1 is PRHDT and CDR2 is FYEKMQ (reference sequence). Written as DNA, the CDR3 is TGTGCCAGCAGCTTAGGTCCATTGGGACTAGCGGGGCGAAGGAACGAGCAGTACTTC. Amino acid sequence: CASSLGPLGLAGRRNEQYF.

Notes on this clonotype: Likely a read error: the CDR3 ends without its conserved phenylalanine or tryptophan. The limits of the CDR3 on the DNA are not certain, so only TCRdb's listed CDR3 is given. The chain is built from TRBV10-3 and TRBJ2-2. Including both end residues, the CDR3 is 10 amino acids long. The germline CDR1 and CDR2 sequences are ENHRY and SYGVKD. The CDR3 loop is CAISDQGTFS.

The chain is built from TRBV5-4 and TRBJ2-6; no definite D call. The V end was cut by 7 bases, the J end by 0 bases, with 11 bases between. Looked up from germline, CDR1 is SGHNT and CDR2 is YYREEE (reference sequence). CDR3 length: 15 residues. For the CDR3, the DNA is TGTGCCAGCGGCAAGGTGATCTCTGGGGCCAACGTCCTGACTTTC. It encodes CASGKVISGANVLTF.

This clonotype was seen ten or more times. V usage is TRBV9 and J usage is TRBJ2-7, with TRBD2 matching 7 bases. This CDR3 has 14 amino acids. J was trimmed by 0 bases and V by 4 bases; bases with no gene match: 4. Germline values: CDR1 SGDLS, CDR2 YYNGEE. The chain's CDR3 is CASSLRDYSYEQYF. The CDR3 bases are TGTGCCAGCAGCCTCCGGGACTACTCCTACGAGCAGTACTTC.

This clonotype was seen many times. The germline gene is not matched at one end of the junction; a read error may be the cause. This sequence joins TRBV7-7 and TRBJ2-5; no clear D. The CDR3 has 13 residues. Germline assignment: CDR1 SSHAT and CDR2 FNYEAQ (reference sequence). The CDR3 loop reads CASSLQITETQYF. CDR3 DNA sequence: TGTGCTAGCAGCTTACAGATTACGGAGACCCAGTACTTC.

This clonotype showed up just a few times. V gene TRBV29-1 combines with J gene TRBJ2-7, with D perhaps TRBD1 or TRBD2 (5 bases each). V was trimmed by 1 base and J by 2 bases, leaving 9 bases between them. CDR1 is SQVTM and CDR2 is ANQGSEA in the germline V gene. The CDR3 is 13 amino acids. CDR3 sequence reads: CSVEGGSPYEQYF. The CDR3 DNA sequence: TGCAGCGTTGAAGGGGGGTCTCCCTACGAGCAGTACTTC.

This clonotype has a handful of counts. This sequence joins TRBV29-1 and TRBJ1-2, with 11 bases matching TRBD1. Germline CDR1 and CDR2: SQVTM and ANQGSEA. CDR3 size: 12 residues. Unmatched junction bases numbered 2, after V lost 4 bases and J lost 7 bases. The DNA of the CDR3 is TGCAGCGTTGTCGGGACAGGGGGTGGCTACACCTTC. The encoded protein is CSVVGTGGGYTF. The full variable domain, completed using reference TRBV29-1 and TRBJ1-2, is SAVISQKPSRDICQRGTSLTIQCQVDSQVTMMFWYRQQPGQSLTLIATANQGSEATYESGFVIDKFPISRPNLTFSTLTVSNMSPEDSSIYLCSVVGTGGGYTFGSGTRLTVV.

This clonotype was seen ten or more times. The V call is TRBV20-1, the J call TRBJ1-3; D unclear. The V and J ends lost 2 bases and 4 bases respectively, with 9 bases between them. CDR3 length equals 13 residues. The germline gives CDR1 DFQATT, CDR2 SNEGSKA (reference sequence). CDR3 nucleotide sequence: TGCAGTGCTAGAAATGCGGCGGGAAACACCATATATTTT. Its protein product is CSARNAAGNTIYF.